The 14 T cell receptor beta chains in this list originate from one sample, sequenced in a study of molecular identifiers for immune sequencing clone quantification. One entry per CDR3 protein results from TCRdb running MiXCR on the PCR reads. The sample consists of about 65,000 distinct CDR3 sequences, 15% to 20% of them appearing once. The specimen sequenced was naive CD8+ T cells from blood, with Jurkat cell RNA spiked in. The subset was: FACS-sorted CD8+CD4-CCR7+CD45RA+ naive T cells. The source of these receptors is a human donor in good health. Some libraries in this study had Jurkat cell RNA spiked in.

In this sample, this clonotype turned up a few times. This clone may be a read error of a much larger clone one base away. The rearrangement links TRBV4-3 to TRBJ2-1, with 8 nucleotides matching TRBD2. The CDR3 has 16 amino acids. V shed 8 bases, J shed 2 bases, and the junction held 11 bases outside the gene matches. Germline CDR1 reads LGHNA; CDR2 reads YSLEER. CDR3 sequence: CASSQGETSAYNEQFF. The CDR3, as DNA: TGCGCCAGCTCACAAGGAGAGACTAGCGCCTACAATGAGCAGTTCTTC.

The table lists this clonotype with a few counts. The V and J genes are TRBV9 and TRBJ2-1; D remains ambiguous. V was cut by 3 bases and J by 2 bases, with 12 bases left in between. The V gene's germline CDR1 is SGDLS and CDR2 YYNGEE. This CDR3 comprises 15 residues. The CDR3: CASSGHLRAYNEQFF. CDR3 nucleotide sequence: TGTGCCAGCAGCGGACACCTAAGGGCCTACAATGAGCAGTTCTTC.

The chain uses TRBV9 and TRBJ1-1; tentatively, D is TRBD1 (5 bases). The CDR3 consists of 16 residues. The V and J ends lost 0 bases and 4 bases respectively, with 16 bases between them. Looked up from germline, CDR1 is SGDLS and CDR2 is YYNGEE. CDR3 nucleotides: TGTGCCAGCAGCGTAGCGGGCTTGGGGGTCGGCACTGAAGCTTTCTTT. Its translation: CASSVAGLGVGTEAFF.

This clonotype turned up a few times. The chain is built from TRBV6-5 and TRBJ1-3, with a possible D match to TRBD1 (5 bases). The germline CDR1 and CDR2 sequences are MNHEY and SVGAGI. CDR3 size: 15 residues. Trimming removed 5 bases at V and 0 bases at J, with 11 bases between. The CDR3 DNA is TGTGCCAGCAGTCCCACAGGAGGCTCTGGAAACACCATATATTTT. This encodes CASSPTGGSGNTIYF.

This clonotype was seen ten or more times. The CDR3 coding sequence is TGTGCCATCAGTGAAAGTGTCGGAGGGTTCCGCGAGCAGTACTTC. Translated: CAISESVGGFREQYF. The V and J genes are TRBV10-3 and TRBJ2-7; tentatively, D is TRBD2 (6 bases). The germline CDR1 and CDR2 sequences are ENHRY and SYGVKD. This CDR3 has 15 residues. V was pared by 3 bases and J by 6 bases, with 18 bases between.

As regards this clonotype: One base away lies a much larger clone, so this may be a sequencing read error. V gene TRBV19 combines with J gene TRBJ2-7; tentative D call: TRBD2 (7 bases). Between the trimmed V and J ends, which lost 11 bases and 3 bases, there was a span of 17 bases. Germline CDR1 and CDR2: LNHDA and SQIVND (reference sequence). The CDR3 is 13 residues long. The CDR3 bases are TGTGCCTCCCGGGGGGCAGGTCACTACGAGCAGTACTTC. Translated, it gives CASRGAGHYEQYF.

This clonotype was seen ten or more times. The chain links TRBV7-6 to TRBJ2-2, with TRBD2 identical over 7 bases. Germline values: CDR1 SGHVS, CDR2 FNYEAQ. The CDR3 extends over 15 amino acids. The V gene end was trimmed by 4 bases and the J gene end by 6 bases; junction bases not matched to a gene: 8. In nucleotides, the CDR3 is TGTGCCAGCAGCTCGTTGGGAGGGAAATCCGGGGAGCTGTTTTTT. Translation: CASSSLGGKSGELFF. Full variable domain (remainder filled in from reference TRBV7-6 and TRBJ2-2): GAGVSQSPRYKVTKRGQDVALRCDPISGHVSLYWYRQALGQGPEFLTYFNYEAQQDKSGLPNDRFSAERPEGSISTLTIQRTEQRDSAMYRCASSSLGGKSGELFFGEGSRLTVL.

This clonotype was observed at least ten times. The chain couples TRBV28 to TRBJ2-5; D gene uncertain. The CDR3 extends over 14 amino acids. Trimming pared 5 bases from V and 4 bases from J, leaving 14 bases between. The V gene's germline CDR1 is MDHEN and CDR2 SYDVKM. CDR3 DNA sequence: TGTGCCAGCAGTCCCAGTCGGCTGGGAGAGACCCAGTACTTC. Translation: CASSPSRLGETQYF.

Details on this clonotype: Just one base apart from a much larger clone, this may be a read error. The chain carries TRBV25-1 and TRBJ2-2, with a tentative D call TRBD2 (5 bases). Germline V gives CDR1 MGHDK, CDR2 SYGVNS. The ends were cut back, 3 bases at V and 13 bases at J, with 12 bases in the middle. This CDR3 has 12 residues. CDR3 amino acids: CASSEGSWVLFF. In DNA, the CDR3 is TGTGCCAGCAGTGAGGGGAGCTGGGTGCTGTTTTTT. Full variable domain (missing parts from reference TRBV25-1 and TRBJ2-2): EADIYQTPRYLVIGTGKKITLECSQTMGHDKMYWYQQDPGMELHLIHYSYGVNSTEKGDLSSESTVSRIRTEHFPLTLESARPSHTSQYLCASSEGSWVLFFGEGSRLTVL.

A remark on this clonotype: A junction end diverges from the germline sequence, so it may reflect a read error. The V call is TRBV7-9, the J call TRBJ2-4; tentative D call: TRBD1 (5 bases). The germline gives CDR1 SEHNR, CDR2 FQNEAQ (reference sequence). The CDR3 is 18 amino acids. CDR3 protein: CARSFSPGAAIAKNIQYF. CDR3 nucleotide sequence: TGTGCCAGAAGCTTCTCCCCTGGGGCGGCAATAGCCAAGAACATTCAGTACTTC.

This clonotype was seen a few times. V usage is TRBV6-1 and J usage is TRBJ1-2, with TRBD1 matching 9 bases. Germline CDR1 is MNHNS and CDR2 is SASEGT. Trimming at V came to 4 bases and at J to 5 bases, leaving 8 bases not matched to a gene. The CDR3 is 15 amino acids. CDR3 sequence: CASSGGPGTGYGYTF. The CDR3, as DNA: TGTGCCAGCAGTGGAGGTCCCGGGACAGGGTATGGCTACACCTTC.

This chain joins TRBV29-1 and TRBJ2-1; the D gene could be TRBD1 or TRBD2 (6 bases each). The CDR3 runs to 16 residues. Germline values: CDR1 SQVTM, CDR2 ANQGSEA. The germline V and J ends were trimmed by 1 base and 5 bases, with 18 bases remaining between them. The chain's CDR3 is CSVEAGETGANNEQFF. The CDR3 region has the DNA TGCAGCGTTGAAGCCGGGGAGACGGGGGCCAACAATGAGCAGTTCTTC.

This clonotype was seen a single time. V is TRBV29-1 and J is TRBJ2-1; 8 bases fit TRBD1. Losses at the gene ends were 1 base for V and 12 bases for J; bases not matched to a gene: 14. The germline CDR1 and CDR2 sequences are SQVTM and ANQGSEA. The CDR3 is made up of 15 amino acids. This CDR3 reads CSVEGSDRGGDGQFF. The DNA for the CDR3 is TGCAGCGTTGAAGGCTCAGACAGGGGAGGCGATGGGCAGTTCTTC.

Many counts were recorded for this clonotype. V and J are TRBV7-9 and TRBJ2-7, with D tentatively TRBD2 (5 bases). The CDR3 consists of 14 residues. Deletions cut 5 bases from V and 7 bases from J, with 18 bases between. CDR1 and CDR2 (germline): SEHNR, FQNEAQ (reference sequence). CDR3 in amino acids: CASSPPGNPREQYF. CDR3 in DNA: TGTGCCAGCAGCCCTCCGGGAAATCCGCGTGAGCAGTACTTC.